What follows are 30 T cell receptor beta chains derived from one specimen sequenced in a study of CD4 and CD8 cells across lung adenocarcinoma regions. TCRdb recomputed calls from the PCR reads with MiXCR, one row per CDR3 protein. The sample includes roughly 20,000 distinct CDR3 sequences, 46% seen only once; the top ten take around 20%. The sequenced sample consisted of CD4+ T cells from the margin of a lung tumor. The receptors were sampled from a male donor with lung adenocarcinoma. The CD4 and CD8 labels of this study may be unreliable.

The chain combines TRBV29-1 with TRBJ2-5; 11 nucleotides line up with TRBD2. Trimming took 5 bases from V and 4 from J; bases not matched to a gene: 3. The germline V gene encodes CDR1 SQVTM and CDR2 ANQGSEA. The length of the CDR3 is 13 residues. In DNA form, the CDR3 reads TGCAGCGTTTCAGGACTAGCGGGAGAGACCCAGTACTTC. This codes for CSVSGLAGETQYF.

The sample holds many counts of this clonotype. V and J are TRBV3-1 and TRBJ2-7; 8 positions agree with TRBD2. Germline V CDR1 and CDR2: LGHDT, YNNKEL (reference sequence). V dropped 1 base and J dropped 4; count of bases not matched to a gene: 3. This CDR3 contains 14 residues. CDR3 sequence (DNA): TGTGCCAGCAGCCAAGTAAGCGGGAGTTACGAGCAGTACTTC. Its protein is CASSQVSGSYEQYF.

This clonotype has at least ten counts. The chain employs TRBV27 and TRBJ2-3; 10 bases fit TRBD2. Germline CDR1 reads MNHEY; CDR2 reads SMNVEV (reference sequence). The CDR3 length is 16 residues. V shed 6 bases, J shed 4 bases, and the junction held 10 bases outside the gene matches. The CDR3 coding sequence is TGTGCCAGCAGGTTTCAGCGGGAGGGCCTCGCAGATACGCAGTATTTT. Residues: CASRFQREGLADTQYF.

This clonotype was counted at least ten times. The chain combines TRBV6-5 with TRBJ2-1, with TRBD2 identical over 10 bases. The V and J ends lost 2 bases and 7 bases, in that order; junction bases with no gene match: 5. Per germline, CDR1 MNHEY and CDR2 SVGAGI. CDR3 length: 15 residues. CDR3 nucleotide sequence: TGTGCCAGCAGTTACGAAGCGGGAGGGTCGAATGAGCAGTTCTTC. Translated, it gives CASSYEAGGSNEQFF.

This clonotype was detected ten times or more. This sequence joins TRBV5-1 and TRBJ2-3; 9 bases agree with TRBD1. Looked up from germline, CDR1 is SGHRS and CDR2 is YFSETQ. Trimming cost V 1 base and J 7 bases; bases outside gene matches: 7. CDR3 size: 15 residues. CDR3 nucleotide sequence: TGCGCCAGCAGCTTGTTTGGGACAGGGAGTTATACGCAGTATTTT. This encodes CASSLFGTGSYTQYF.

To note about this clonotype: The CDR3 end shows no conserved phenylalanine or tryptophan, and so a read error is likely. The chain combines TRBV6-5 with TRBJ2-5, with 8 bases that match TRBD1. The germline gives CDR1 MNHEY, CDR2 SVGAGI. Trimming at V came to 5 bases and at J to 4 bases, leaving 12 bases not matched to a gene. The CDR3 is 16 residues long. The CDR3 sequence: CASSNEGAGGTETQYS. As DNA, the CDR3 is TGTGCCAGCAGTAACGAGGGGGCAGGGGGCACAGAGACCCAGTACTCG.

The rearrangement uses TRBV7-6 and TRBJ2-1; 7 nucleotides align to TRBD1. The DNA end is a closer match to TRBJ2-5, so the J assignment may be wrong. The CDR3 spans 13 residues. CDR1 is SGHVS and CDR2 is FNYEAQ in the germline V gene. The CDR3 DNA follows: TGTGCCAGCAGCTCGGGACAGTTAGAGACCCAGTACTTC. Its translation is CASSSGQLETQYF.

In regard to this clonotype: Mismatch with germline at one junction end may stem from a read error. The V and J genes are TRBV10-1 and TRBJ2-5; D might be TRBD2 (7 bases). CDR3 length: 15 amino acids. Germline-derived CDR1 and CDR2 are WNHNN and SYGVQD (reference sequence). CDR3 in amino acids: CAGGEGGRDPDTQYF. As DNA, the CDR3 is TGCGCCGGGGGGGAGGGGGGCCGTGACCCAGATACCCAGTATTTC.

This clonotype was recorded many times. V gene TRBV6-5 combines with J gene TRBJ2-2; D gene ambiguous. CDR1 and CDR2 from the germline V gene are MNHEY and SVGAGI. Between the trimmed V and J ends, which lost 6 bases and 8 bases, there was a span of 13 bases. The CDR3 loop spans 13 amino acids. In DNA form, the CDR3 reads TGTGCCAGCAGCCAACTTGCTGGGGGGGAGCTGTTTTTT. Translation gives CASSQLAGGELFF.

This clonotype was counted a few times. The chain combines TRBV6-1 with TRBJ2-1; TRBD2 matches 9 bases. The CDR3 covers 16 residues. J was trimmed by 4 bases and V by 3 bases; bases with no gene match: 7. Germline loops: CDR1 MNHNS, CDR2 SASEGT. The CDR3 spells CASSDPAGGGYNEQFF. DNA for the CDR3: TGTGCCAGCAGTGATCCAGCGGGGGGCGGTTACAATGAGCAGTTCTTC.

This clonotype has ten or more counts. The gene calls are TRBV6-5 and TRBJ2-5; D not resolved. Between the trimmed V and J ends, which lost 5 bases and 0 bases, there was a span of 7 bases. Germline V gene data show CDR1 as MNHEY and CDR2 as SVGAGI. The length of the CDR3 is 13 residues. The CDR3 here is CASSLEHQETQYF. The DNA for the CDR3 is TGTGCCAGCAGTCTCGAACACCAAGAGACCCAGTACTTC.

V is TRBV27 and J is TRBJ2-4; D may match TRBD1 or TRBD2 (5 bases each). This CDR3 comprises 16 residues. The germline CDR1 and CDR2 sequences are MNHEY and SMNVEV (reference sequence). V dropped 2 bases and J dropped 12 bases, with 23 bases sitting between them. The CDR3 sequence: CASSLVGLGAKDTQYF. In DNA, the CDR3 is TGTGCCAGCAGTTTAGTGGGGCTGGGAGCCAAAGACACTCAGTACTTC.

This chain joins TRBV7-2 and TRBJ1-2; a possible D gene is TRBD1 (6 bases). The CDR3 sequence is 15 residues long. The germline V gene has CDR1 SGHTA and CDR2 FQGNSA. The V and J ends lost 5 bases and 5 bases respectively, with 18 bases between them. The CDR3 loop is CASSPRTGGAYGYTF. As DNA, the CDR3 is TGTGCCAGCAGCCCGCGGACGGGGGGCGCGTATGGCTACACCTTC.

This chain uses TRBV10-3 with TRBJ2-4; D tentatively reads TRBD1 or TRBD2 (5 bases each). Germline lookup yields CDR1 ENHRY and CDR2 SYGVKD. The CDR3 totals 13 residues. Trimming stripped 10 bases from V and 1 base from J, with 11 bases between. As DNA, the CDR3 is TGTGCCACGGGGCTGGGCGCCAAAAACATTCAGTACTTC. Its translation: CATGLGAKNIQYF.

As to this clonotype: One end of the junction fails to match germline, which may point to a read error. The V call is TRBV6-5, the J call TRBJ1-2; D gene uncertain. Germline lookup yields CDR1 MNHEY and CDR2 SVGAGI. This CDR3 is 13 amino acids long. The CDR3 here is CASSYGGNYGYSF. In nucleotides, the CDR3 is TGTGCCAGCAGCTACGGAGGGAACTATGGCTATTCCTTC.

This rearrangement joins TRBV6-5 to TRBJ2-5; tentatively, D is TRBD1 or TRBD2 (6 bases each). This CDR3 region has 15 residues. The germline V gene encodes CDR1 MNHEY and CDR2 SVGAGI. V shed 4 bases and J shed 4 bases, with 16 bases lying between them. CDR3 loop: CASSLGAGWSETQYF. The CDR3 bases are TGTGCCAGCAGTTTGGGGGCGGGGTGGTCAGAGACCCAGTACTTC.

The V and J genes are TRBV6-1 and TRBJ1-2; D may be TRBD1 (6 bases). V gave up 6 bases and J gave up 8 bases, with 13 bases separating them. Germline V gene sequence: CDR1 MNHNS, CDR2 SASEGT. The CDR3 has 12 residues. The CDR3 here is CASRTGQNGYTF. Written as DNA, the CDR3 is TGTGCCAGCAGAACAGGACAGAACGGCTACACCTTC.

The gene calls are TRBV28 and TRBJ2-3; D is perhaps TRBD1 or TRBD2 (6 bases each). Trimming stripped 9 bases from V and 5 bases from J, with 21 bases between. Germline loops: CDR1 MDHEN, CDR2 SYDVKM. The CDR3 totals 15 residues. CDR3 amino acids: CARRFGGGNQDTQYF. In DNA form, the CDR3 reads TGTGCCAGGAGGTTCGGGGGCGGGAACCAAGATACGCAGTATTTT.

Written as DNA, the CDR3 is TGTGCCAGCAGTGAAGTAGCGGGAGGGCGAGATACGCAGTATTTT. It translates to CASSEVAGGRDTQYF. The chain recombines TRBV6-4 with TRBJ2-3; 11 bases agree with TRBD2. The J segment lost 5 bases and the V segment lost 3 bases, leaving 4 bases of the junction unmatched. The CDR3 is 15 amino acids. Germline CDR1 and CDR2: MRHNA and SNTAGT.

The chain couples TRBV27 to TRBJ2-4; 9 bases match TRBD1. The germline gives CDR1 MNHEY, CDR2 SMNVEV (reference sequence). J gave up 13 bases and V 6 bases, and 13 bases lay outside the gene matches. The CDR3 contains 14 residues. As DNA, the CDR3 is TGTGCCAGCAGCCGGGACAGGGTCAAAGATATGCAGTACTTC. Translation: CASSRDRVKDMQYF.

This clonotype was seen only a few times. This sequence joins TRBV6-1 and TRBJ2-1; D not certain. The germline gives CDR1 MNHNS, CDR2 SASEGT. CDR3 size: 13 residues. V was pared by 5 bases and J by 4 bases, with 9 bases between. The CDR3 is CASSPDPYNEQFF. CDR3 nucleotide sequence: TGTGCCAGCAGTCCGGATCCGTACAATGAGCAGTTCTTC.

This clonotype was found many times. This chain joins TRBV6-1 and TRBJ2-1; D gene uncertain. Trimming cost V 4 bases and J 7 bases, with 8 bases left between them. Germline V gene sequence: CDR1 MNHNS, CDR2 SASEGT. This CDR3 contains 12 residues. CDR3 nucleotide sequence: TGTGCCAGCAGTGCAAGTGGGAATGAGCAGTTCTTC. It is translated as CASSASGNEQFF.

This clonotype was seen at least ten times. The V and J genes are TRBV5-1 and TRBJ2-5; 7 positions match TRBD2. The J call is in doubt because the DNA end fits TRBJ2-7 better. CDR3 length: 15 residues. Germline V gene sequence: CDR1 SGHRS, CDR2 YFSETQ. The CDR3 loop is CASSLEASGGYEQYF. The CDR3 nucleotides are TGCGCCAGCAGCTTGGAAGCTAGCGGAGGGTACGAGCAGTACTTC.

This clonotype turned up a few times. The V gene is TRBV3-1, the J gene TRBJ1-1; the D is unclear. V was trimmed by 1 base and J by 1 base, leaving 4 bases between them. The length of the CDR3 is 13 residues. CDR1 LGHDT and CDR2 YNNKEL come from the germline V gene (reference sequence). In DNA form, the CDR3 reads TGTGCCAGCAGCCAAGCTTGGAACACTGAAGCTTTCTTT. Its protein is CASSQAWNTEAFF.

This clonotype was detected ten times or more. Since the CDR3 does not end with the conserved phenylalanine or tryptophan, this likely comes from a read error. The DNA is left out, because the CDR3 cannot be placed on it with certainty; the CDR3 is given as TCRdb lists it. The chain links TRBV9 to TRBJ1-1; the D segment call TRBD1 is taken from the table without a DNA check. The CDR3 is 10 amino acids in total, end residues counted. In germline, CDR1 is SGDLS, CDR2 YYNGEE. The chain's CDR3 is CASSVRDRPV.

This clonotype ranks as medium-sized. J is TRBJ2-3 and V is TRBV7-8, with TRBD1 identical over 7 bases. Losses at the gene ends were 0 bases for V and 0 bases for J; bases not matched to a gene: 9. In germline, CDR1 is SGHVS, CDR2 FQNEAQ. This CDR3 region has 18 residues. DNA of the CDR3: TGTGCCAGCAGCTTAGCCCCTCGGACAGGAACTAGCACAGATACGCAGTATTTT. As protein: CASSLAPRTGTSTDTQYF.

In this sample, this clonotype is medium-sized (0.01 to 0.1%). The V and J genes are TRBV27 and TRBJ1-2; D may be TRBD1 (5 bases). With 7 bases removed from V and 4 bases from J, the gap between germline ends came to 10 bases. There are 12 residues in the CDR3. Germline lookup yields CDR1 MNHEY and CDR2 SMNVEV (reference sequence). The CDR3 here is CASMRQGYGYTF. The CDR3 nucleotides read TGTGCCAGCATGAGGCAGGGCTATGGCTACACCTTC.

This clonotype was counted between two and nine times. This sequence joins TRBV14 and TRBJ2-3; 7 bases are shared with TRBD2. The germline V gene has CDR1 SGHDN and CDR2 FVKESK. This CDR3 has 17 residues. Trimming cost V 0 bases and J 0 bases; bases outside gene matches: 6. In DNA form, the CDR3 reads TGTGCCAGCAGCCAAGATCTAGCGGCAACTAGCACAGATACGCAGTATTTT. Its translation is CASSQDLAATSTDTQYF. Together with reference TRBV14 and TRBJ2-3, the CDR3 gives the full variable domain: EAGVTQFPSHSVIEKGQTVTLRCDPISGHDNLYWYRRVMGKEIKFLLHFVKESKQDESGMPNNRFLAERTGGTYSTLKVQPAELEDSGVYFCASSQDLAATSTDTQYFGPGTRLTVL.

The chain carries TRBV6-5 and TRBJ2-1, with D possibly TRBD1 on 6 matching bases. The end of the DNA fits TRBJ2-7 better, so the J call may be wrong. There are 13 residues in the CDR3. Germline CDR1 MNHEY, CDR2 SVGAGI. The DNA for the CDR3 is TGTGCCAGCAGTTACTCGACAGGTTACGAGCAGTACTTC. Protein product: CASSYSTGYEQYF.

This clonotype turned up a few times. As DNA, the CDR3 is TGTGCCAGCAGCTTCAACACCGGGGAGCTGTTTTTT. Its translation is CASSFNTGELFF. The chain combines TRBV7-2 with TRBJ2-2; D not certain. The ends were cut back, 3 bases at V and 2 bases at J, with 1 base in the middle. CDR3 size: 12 residues. Germline CDR1 and CDR2: SGHTA and FQGNSA.